The T cell receptor beta chain under discussion was sequenced for a study of T cells after posttransplantation cyclophosphamide. General study points: Recipient CMV seropositivity and CMV reactivation strongly tracked TRB clonality. Tissue-infiltrating T cells from skin or gut overlapped little with blood T cells.

With regard to this clone: No antigen is known for it.

This CDR3 region has 13 residues. With 6 bases clipped from V and 5 bases from J, the junction kept 2 bases outside the gene matches. CDR1 and CDR2 from the germline V gene are MNHEY and SVGAGI. The assay was immunoSEQ multiplex PCR, and TCRdb's table has in-frame clones only and misses some. The sample has 9,000 to 15,000 clones, roughly 1.9% seen once. A marrow graft followed busulfan-fludarabine conditioning, with cyclophosphamide on days +3 and +4. The clonotype was recovered from a male patient aged 30 to 39 who received an allogeneic stem cell transplant from a related donor, was CMV-positive, and had no GVHD. The graft donor may account for some of the T cells. Specimen: PBMCs, collected after allogeneic stem cell transplant with posttransplant cyclophosphamide. The chain recombines TRBV6-5 with TRBJ2-2, with 8 bases fitting TRBD1. CDR3 residues: CASRWTGTGELFF. The CDR3 nucleotides read TGTGCCAGCAGGTGGACAGGGACCGGGGAGCTGTTTTTT.